This T cell receptor beta chain comes out of a study of blood T cell repertoires in COVID-19. Study in general: Sources were T cells, B-cell-depleted T cells, or PBMCs; the material itself was cDNA or gDNA.

Original methodology: Counts of nucleated cells, estimated from reference gene primer amplification, were obtained. Clones were sequenced by immunoSEQ multiplex PCR, and TCRdb holds only the in-frame ones, with some missing. V, J and clone size derive from that table, while D and trimming were established from the DNA sequence. The sample records 490,000 or so clones, roughly nine tenths being singletons. Cohort assignment relied on participant-reported clinical history. Recovered participants had two consecutive negative NP/OP PCR tests, healthcare professional clearance, or symptom resolution. The CDR3 is 13 residues long. Germline CDR1 and CDR2: LGHDT and YNNKEL (reference sequence). V was cut by 4 bases and J by 4 bases, with 10 bases left in between.

The receptor was isolated from a woman aged 55-69 years who had recovered from COVID-19. The specimen was PBMCs or T cells enriched from blood (not recorded which). This chain connects TRBV3-1 (or the pseudogene TRBV3-2) to TRBJ1-2; D unresolved. The CDR3 loop reads CASSPTESYGYTF. Here the CDR3 DNA reads TGTGCCAGCAGCCCTACCGAGTCCTATGGCTACACCTTC.